These 11 T cell receptor beta chains were sequenced from one sample in a study of cytomegalovirus exposure and HLA in healthy donors. The PCR ran on 60 Vbeta and 13 Jbeta primers. TCRdb's copy holds only in-frame clones and misses some; the assay was immunoSEQ multiplex PCR. The sample has some 190,000 clones; about 76% are singletons. Sequencing was done on a sample of PBMCs. The source is a woman between 50 and 59 years old in good health and CMV-seronegative.

The gene calls are TRBV5-1 and TRBJ1-2; D ambiguous. Germline lookup yields CDR1 SGHRS and CDR2 YFSETQ. Deletions cut 0 bases from V and 4 bases from J, with 13 bases between. The CDR3 has 15 residues. DNA for the CDR3: TGCGCCAGCAGCTTGGGTGTCCCAGGTCCCTATGGCTACACCTTC. Translation gives CASSLGVPGPYGYTF.

The rearrangement links TRBV2 to TRBJ2-1, with TRBD2 identical over 7 bases. Losses at the gene ends were 6 bases for V and 7 bases for J; bases not matched to a gene: 15. Germline CDR1 reads SNHLY; CDR2 reads FYNNEI. CDR3 length equals 16 residues. DNA for the CDR3: TGTGCCAGCAGCCCCGGGTGGGGAGGGCCAAAGAATGAGCAGTTCTTC. Its translation: CASSPGWGGPKNEQFF.

This clone was found a few times. This sequence joins TRBV27 and TRBJ1-2; 7 bases match TRBD1. Germline CDR1 and CDR2: MNHEY and SMNVEV (reference sequence). Trimming cost V 4 bases and J 4 bases; bases outside gene matches: 3. This CDR3 region has 13 residues. CDR3: CASSSGQTYGYTF. The CDR3 DNA is TGTGCCAGCAGTTCGGGACAGACCTATGGCTACACCTTC.

This chain links TRBV11-1 with TRBJ1-1; 7 bases fit TRBD1. The V and J ends lost 4 bases and 7 bases, in that order; junction bases with no gene match: 6. CDR1 and CDR2 from the germline V gene are SGHAT and FQDESV (reference sequence). This CDR3 has 13 residues. Written as DNA, the CDR3 is TGTGCCAGCAGCTCCACCCGACAGGGTGAAGCTTTCTTT. Its protein is CASSSTRQGEAFF.

Only a few counts were recorded for this clone. Other DNA sequences within the sample encode an identical CDR3. The chain joins TRBV7-9 to TRBJ2-3; 7 nucleotides agree with TRBD2. Germline values: CDR1 SEHNR, CDR2 FQNEAQ (reference sequence). This CDR3 contains 13 residues. Trimming took 4 bases from V and 3 from J; bases not matched to a gene: 1. CDR3 in amino acids: CASSSRGTDTQYF. The DNA of the CDR3 is TGTGCCAGCAGCTCGCGGGGGACAGATACGCAGTATTTT.

The chain is built from TRBV2 and TRBJ1-6, with 9 bases fitting TRBD1. Per the germline V gene, CDR1 is SNHLY and CDR2 is FYNNEI. This CDR3 region has 15 residues. Trimming removed 6 bases from V and 10 bases from J; junction bases left unmatched: 10. CDR3 sequence reads: CASRGEGQGRSPLHF. CDR3 sequence (DNA): TGTGCCAGCAGGGGGGAGGGACAGGGACGATCACCCCTCCACTTT.

The chain joins TRBV27 to TRBJ1-5, with TRBD1 matching over 7 bases. The V gene's germline CDR1 is MNHEY and CDR2 SMNVEV (reference sequence). The CDR3 is 15 amino acids. V shed 4 bases, J shed 2 bases, and the junction held 5 bases outside the gene matches. CDR3 loop: CASSSRQGRNQPQHF. In DNA form, the CDR3 reads TGTGCCAGCAGTTCCCGACAGGGTCGCAATCAGCCCCAGCATTTT.

This sequence joins TRBV7-9 and TRBJ2-1, with 11 bases identical to TRBD2. Germline CDR1 is SEHNR and CDR2 is FQNEAQ (reference sequence). The CDR3 spans 15 residues. J lost 8 bases, V lost 1 base, and 4 bases had no gene match. CDR3 sequence reads: CASSLVAGGRDEQFF. The CDR3 DNA follows: TGTGCCAGCAGCTTAGTAGCGGGGGGGCGGGATGAGCAGTTCTTC. The full variable domain, its missing parts supplied by reference TRBV7-9 and TRBJ2-1, is DTGVSQNPRHKITKRGQNVTFRCDPISEHNRLYWYRQTLGQGPEFLTYFQNEAQLEKSRLLSDRFSAERPKGSFSTLEIQRTEQGDSAMYLCASSLVAGGRDEQFFGPGTRLTVL.

The V gene is TRBV7-9, the J gene TRBJ1-2; tentative D call: TRBD1 (5 bases). From germline, CDR1 is SEHNR and CDR2 FQNEAQ (reference sequence). V was trimmed by 7 bases and J by 6 bases, leaving 15 bases between them. CDR3 length equals 13 residues. Written as DNA, the CDR3 is TGTGCCAGCACCCTCTCAGGGTTTGATGGCTACACCTTC. Its translation: CASTLSGFDGYTF.

This clone was counted a single time. The gene calls are TRBV7-8 and TRBJ1-1, with D maybe TRBD1 (5 bases). The CDR3 has 14 amino acids. Trimming removed 0 bases at V and 6 bases at J, with 11 bases between. The germline V gene has CDR1 SGHVS and CDR2 FQNEAQ. Here the CDR3 reads CASSLAGTHAEAFF. The DNA for the CDR3 is TGTGCCAGCAGCTTAGCCGGGACTCATGCTGAAGCTTTCTTT.

The DNA for the CDR3 is TGCGCCAGCAGCTCTGGACAGGGGTCCTACGAGCAGTACTTC. This encodes CASSSGQGSYEQYF. The chain uses TRBV5-1 and TRBJ2-7; TRBD1 matches 9 bases. The CDR3 is made up of 14 amino acids. CDR1 and CDR2 from the germline V gene are SGHRS and YFSETQ. V lost 3 bases, J lost 1 base, and 2 bases stayed unmatched.